The 28 T cell receptor beta chains below were found in one sample sequenced in a study of T cell clonotyping in hematopoietic cell transplantation. Assay: immunoSEQ multiplex PCR; the TCRdb copy retains only in-frame clones and omits some. The sample has about 69,000 clones, around 94% seen once. Source material: peripheral blood mononuclear cells. Receptor source: a man aged 50 to 60 in good health. Some clones in this sample may be carry-over from other donors' samples.

The chain couples TRBV7-3 to TRBJ2-3; 7 bases match TRBD2. CDR1 and CDR2 (germline): SGHTA, FQGTGA. This CDR3 has 15 residues. The J segment lost 3 bases and the V segment lost 1 base, leaving 4 bases of the junction unmatched. The CDR3 here is CASSLIGGGTDTQYF. CDR3 nucleotides: TGTGCCAGCAGCTTAATTGGCGGGGGAACAGATACGCAGTATTTT.

On this clone itself: Other DNA sequences in this specimen translate into the identical CDR3. The chain joins TRBV5-1 to TRBJ1-1; 8 positions agree with TRBD1. This CDR3 comprises 14 residues. Germline V gives CDR1 SGHRS, CDR2 YFSETQ. V shed 3 bases, J shed 5 bases, and the junction held 6 bases outside the gene matches. The CDR3 sequence: CASSSQGAGTEAFF. In DNA, the CDR3 is TGCGCCAGCAGCTCTCAGGGGGCTGGGACTGAAGCTTTCTTT. The full variable domain, rest sourced from reference TRBV5-1 and TRBJ1-1, is KAGVTQTPRYLIKTRGQQVTLSCSPISGHRSVSWYQQTPGQGLQFLFEYFSETQRNKGNFPGRFSGRQFSNSRSEMNVSTLELGDSALYLCASSSQGAGTEAFFGQGTRLTVV.

The table lists this clone with a few counts. The chain carries TRBV7-2 and TRBJ2-5, with 9 bases fitting TRBD2. The CDR3 extends over 15 amino acids. In germline, CDR1 is SGHTA, CDR2 FQGNSA. Trimming cost V 2 bases and J 5 bases; bases outside gene matches: 6. In DNA, the CDR3 is TGTGCCAGCAGCTTAAGGGCGGGGGGGCCCGAGACCCAGTACTTC. Its protein product is CASSLRAGGPETQYF.

This chain links TRBV19 with TRBJ1-6; D uncertain. The CDR3 runs to 13 residues. Trimming pared 6 bases from V and 8 bases from J, leaving 11 bases between. The V gene's germline CDR1 is LNHDA and CDR2 SQIVND (reference sequence). CDR3 nucleotides: TGTGCCAGTAGATACCTCGGGGATTCACCCCTCCACTTT. This codes for CASRYLGDSPLHF. The variable domain in full, with the rest retrieved from reference TRBV19 and TRBJ1-6, is DGGITQSPKYLFRKEGQNVTLSCEQNLNHDAMYWYRQDPGQGLRLIYYSQIVNDFQKGDIAEGYSVSREKKESFPLTVTSAQKNPTAFYLCASRYLGDSPLHFGNGTRLTVT.

The chain is built from TRBV19 and TRBJ1-1; TRBD1 matches at 7 bases. The germline gives CDR1 LNHDA, CDR2 SQIVND (reference sequence). Trimming cost V 5 bases and J 0 bases; bases outside gene matches: 9. The CDR3 runs to 16 residues. In nucleotides, the CDR3 is TGTGCCAGTAGTTCCCCGGGACAGATCATGAACACTGAAGCTTTCTTT. Amino acid sequence: CASSSPGQIMNTEAFF.

The chain carries TRBV5-4 and TRBJ2-7; a possible D gene is TRBD2 (6 bases). Germline V gene data show CDR1 as SGHNT and CDR2 as YYREEE (reference sequence). The CDR3 consists of 14 residues. Trimming removed 4 bases from V and 2 bases from J, with 13 bases in between. This CDR3 is CASSGGTGTYEQYF. The CDR3 DNA reads TGTGCCAGCAGCGGAGGGACGGGCACCTACGAGCAGTACTTC.

The chain couples TRBV4-1 to TRBJ2-7; weak D call: TRBD1 (6 bases). V shed 3 bases and J shed 5 bases, with 17 bases lying between them. The CDR3 is 15 residues long. CDR1 is MGHRA, CDR2 YSYEKL, per germline. CDR3 amino acids: CASSQILSRGHEQYF. For the CDR3, the DNA is TGCGCCAGCAGCCAGATACTGAGCAGGGGCCACGAGCAGTACTTC.

J is TRBJ1-6 and V is TRBV5-1; D call uncertain. CDR1 and CDR2 from the germline V gene are SGHRS and YFSETQ. The CDR3 has 13 residues. Trimming removed 5 bases from V and 5 bases from J, with 8 bases in between. The CDR3 sequence: CASSPGNNSPLHF. CDR3 nucleotides: TGCGCCAGCAGTCCAGGCAATAATTCACCCCTCCACTTT.

This chain uses TRBV19 with TRBJ2-3; 9 bases fit TRBD2. The CDR3 runs to 16 residues. Looked up from germline, CDR1 is LNHDA and CDR2 is SQIVND (reference sequence). V was clipped by 5 bases and J by 4 bases; unmatched bases: 10. The CDR3 DNA follows: TGTGCCAGTAGTCCCACTCTAGCGGGGAATGCAGATACGCAGTATTTT. Encoded protein: CASSPTLAGNADTQYF.

This chain joins TRBV7-3 and TRBJ1-4, with unresolved D. This CDR3 has 15 amino acids. With 3 bases removed from V and 8 bases from J, the gap between germline ends came to 16 bases. Germline V lookup: CDR1 SGHTA, CDR2 FQGTGA. The CDR3 DNA is TGTGCCAGCAGCTTGACGGGGAAGGTTGGGGAAAAACTGTTTTTT. It codes for CASSLTGKVGEKLFF. The variable domain in full, completed from reference TRBV7-3 and TRBJ1-4, reads GAGVSQTPSNKVTEKGKYVELRCDPISGHTALYWYRQSLGQGPEFLIYFQGTGAADDSGLPNDRFFAVRPEGSVSTLKIQRTERGDSAVYLCASSLTGKVGEKLFFGSGTQLSVL.

V is TRBV4-1 and J is TRBJ2-5, with D hard to call. Germline V CDR1 and CDR2: MGHRA, YSYEKL. V dropped 1 base and J dropped 0 bases, with 9 bases sitting between them. The CDR3 has 15 amino acids. CDR3 bases: TGCGCCAGCAGCCAAGTAGGCGGCTACCAAGAGACCCAGTACTTC. It codes for CASSQVGGYQETQYF.

V is TRBV2 and J is TRBJ2-3; perhaps TRBD2 as D (6 bases). Germline V gene sequence: CDR1 SNHLY, CDR2 FYNNEI. This CDR3 comprises 12 residues. Trimming left V 9 bases short and J 5 bases short, with 12 bases between. The chain's CDR3 is CARSSEVDTQYF. In DNA, the CDR3 is TGTGCCAGATCTAGCGAGGTAGATACGCAGTATTTT. The variable domain in full, with the rest retrieved from reference TRBV2 and TRBJ2-3, is EPEVTQTPSHQVTQMGQEVILRCVPISNHLYFYWYRQILGQKVEFLVSFYNNEISEKSEIFDDQFSVERPDGSNFTLKIRSTKLEDSAMYFCARSSEVDTQYFGPGTRLTVL.

The chain's CDR3 is CASSLTAPNYGYTF. The CDR3 region has the DNA TGTGCCAGCAGCTTGACAGCGCCTAACTATGGCTACACCTTC. V gene TRBV5-4 combines with J gene TRBJ1-2; D not certain. CDR1 and CDR2 from the germline V gene are SGHNT and YYREEE (reference sequence). V was pared by 1 base and J by 0 bases, with 7 bases between. This CDR3 has 14 amino acids. The full variable domain, in which reference TRBV5-4 and TRBJ1-2 provide the parts outside the CDR3, is ETGVTQSPTHLIKTRGQQVTLRCSSQSGHNTVSWYQQALGQGPQFIFQYYREEENGRGNFPPRFSGLQFPNYSSELNVNALELDDSALYLCASSLTAPNYGYTFGSGTRLTVV.

CDR3 region: CASSIQGVQETQYF. The CDR3, as DNA: TGCGCCAGCAGTATACAGGGGGTCCAAGAGACCCAGTACTTC. The rearrangement links TRBV5-1 to TRBJ2-5, with 8 bases fitting TRBD1. Germline assignment: CDR1 SGHRS and CDR2 YFSETQ. The V segment lost 5 bases and the J segment 1 base; nucleotides outside the gene matches: 4. The CDR3 consists of 14 residues.

V is TRBV27 and J is TRBJ1-3; no firm D call. Trimming took off 0 bases at V and 0 bases at J, with 6 bases between the two ends. The CDR3 is 15 residues long. Looked up from germline, CDR1 is MNHEY and CDR2 is SMNVEV (reference sequence). The CDR3 region is CASSLSANSGNTIYF. DNA of the CDR3: TGTGCCAGCAGTTTATCGGCCAACTCTGGAAACACCATATATTTT.

This clone has just one count. This CDR3 reads CASSRTGFNQPQHF. CDR3 DNA: TGTGCCAGCAGCCGTACAGGTTTCAATCAGCCCCAGCATTTT. This rearrangement joins TRBV6-5 to TRBJ1-5; D might be TRBD1 (5 bases). This CDR3 spans 14 amino acids. Trimming took 6 bases from V and 3 from J, leaving 12 bases between them. Germline V gene data show CDR1 as MNHEY and CDR2 as SVGAGI.

The V and J genes are TRBV6-5 and TRBJ2-7, with 11 bases fitting TRBD1. In germline, CDR1 is MNHEY, CDR2 SVGAGI. Germline trimming cut 2 bases from V and 3 bases from J; bases unmatched to any gene: 6. The CDR3 runs to 16 residues. The CDR3 bases are TGTGCCAGCAGTTACGACGGCGGGACAGGGGGCTACGAGCAGTACTTC. Translating it yields CASSYDGGTGGYEQYF.

This chain links TRBV7-6 with TRBJ1-2; a weak D match, TRBD1 (6 bases). Trimming left V 1 base short and J 1 base short, with 7 bases between. Germline lookup yields CDR1 SGHVS and CDR2 FNYEAQ. The CDR3 has 14 amino acids. The CDR3 bases are TGTGCCAGCAGCTTAGAGGACAGTAACTATGGCTACACCTTC. It encodes CASSLEDSNYGYTF.

This chain links TRBV28 with TRBJ1-5; D might be TRBD1 (5 bases). This CDR3 has 14 residues. Germline-derived CDR1 and CDR2 are MDHEN and SYDVKM. V was trimmed by 5 bases and J by 2 bases, leaving 10 bases between them. The CDR3 DNA sequence: TGTGCCAGCAGTCCGAGCAGGGGCAATCAGCCCCAGCATTTT. Its protein product is CASSPSRGNQPQHF.

The CDR3 here is CASIPTGAEDYGYTF. Written as DNA, the CDR3 is TGTGCCAGCATCCCGACCGGGGCGGAGGACTATGGCTACACCTTC. The chain couples TRBV28 to TRBJ1-2, with D perhaps TRBD1 (5 bases). Per the germline V gene, CDR1 is MDHEN and CDR2 is SYDVKM. V shed 7 bases and J shed 3 bases, with 18 bases lying between them. This CDR3 has 15 residues.

The rearrangement links TRBV11-2 to TRBJ1-1, with no clear D. The CDR3 covers 13 residues. The ends were cut back, 2 bases at V and 3 bases at J, with 7 bases in the middle. Germline CDR1 is SGHAT and CDR2 is FQNNGV. CDR3 nucleotide sequence: TGTGCCAGCAGCTTACTTCCGGACACTGAAGCTTTCTTT. Encoded protein: CASSLLPDTEAFF.

This sequence joins TRBV19 and TRBJ2-2, with D perhaps assigned TRBD1 or TRBD2 (5 bases each). There are 14 residues in the CDR3. The V gene's germline CDR1 is LNHDA and CDR2 SQIVND (reference sequence). V was trimmed by 7 bases and J by 2 bases, leaving 11 bases between them. CDR3 DNA: TGTGCCAGTATCGGGACCTTTAACACCGGGGAGCTGTTTTTT. This sequence encodes CASIGTFNTGELFF.

This clone showed up just once. The rearrangement uses TRBV5-4 and TRBJ2-7; 7 nucleotides line up with TRBD1. The CDR3 spans 15 residues. V lost 1 base and J lost 1; bases outside the gene matches: 5. Germline CDR1 SGHNT, CDR2 YYREEE (reference sequence). The CDR3 sequence is CASSLNQGQSYEQYF. CDR3 nucleotide sequence: TGTGCCAGCAGCTTGAATCAGGGACAGTCCTACGAGCAGTACTTC.

The chain recombines TRBV27 with TRBJ2-7; 8 bases are a match to TRBD2. The length of the CDR3 is 14 residues. Germline assignment: CDR1 MNHEY and CDR2 SMNVEV (reference sequence). The V segment lost 2 bases and the J segment 5 bases; nucleotides outside the gene matches: 5. CDR3 amino acids: CASSLLAGKNEQYF. CDR3 DNA sequence: TGTGCCAGCAGTTTACTAGCGGGTAAAAACGAGCAGTACTTC.

The chain has TRBV28 and TRBJ2-7; TRBD1 might be the D (6 bases). This CDR3 is 15 amino acids long. Germline V CDR1 and CDR2: MDHEN, SYDVKM. V shed 3 bases and J shed 7 bases, with 19 bases lying between them. As DNA, the CDR3 is TGTGCCAGCAGTTTGTCCGTACAGGGTGTTTCGGAGCAGTACTTC. The encoded protein is CASSLSVQGVSEQYF. Drawing the rest from reference TRBV28 and TRBJ2-7, the complete variable domain is DVKVTQSSRYLVKRTGEKVFLECVQDMDHENMFWYRQDPGLGLRLIYFSYDVKMKEKGDIPEGYSVSREKKERFSLILESASTNQTSMYLCASSLSVQGVSEQYFGPGTRLTVT.

The chain is built from TRBV11-1 and TRBJ1-2; TRBD1 aligns across 8 bases. The ends lost 5 bases at V and 1 base at J; junction bases unmatched: 3. Germline V gene data show CDR1 as SGHAT and CDR2 as FQDESV (reference sequence). The CDR3 runs to 14 residues. The CDR3 protein is CASSRTGNNYGYTF. The CDR3 nucleotides read TGTGCCAGCAGCAGGACAGGGAATAACTATGGCTACACCTTC.

CDR3 loop: CASSLRPGEMETQYF. Here the CDR3 DNA reads TGTGCCAGCAGCTTAAGGCCGGGGGAGATGGAGACCCAGTACTTC. The rearrangement links TRBV11-1 to TRBJ2-5, with D perhaps matching TRBD2 (6 bases). The germline CDR1 and CDR2 sequences are SGHAT and FQDESV (reference sequence). V gave up 2 bases and J gave up 5 bases, with 15 bases separating them. This CDR3 contains 15 residues.

The V and J genes are TRBV6-1 and TRBJ2-3; 7 bases are a match to TRBD1. J lost 6 bases, V lost 6 bases, and 9 bases had no gene match. The germline V gene encodes CDR1 MNHNS and CDR2 SASEGT. The CDR3 is made up of 14 amino acids. CDR3 protein: CASRGTVQRDTQYF. As DNA, the CDR3 is TGTGCCAGCAGGGGGACAGTACAGCGGGATACGCAGTATTTT.